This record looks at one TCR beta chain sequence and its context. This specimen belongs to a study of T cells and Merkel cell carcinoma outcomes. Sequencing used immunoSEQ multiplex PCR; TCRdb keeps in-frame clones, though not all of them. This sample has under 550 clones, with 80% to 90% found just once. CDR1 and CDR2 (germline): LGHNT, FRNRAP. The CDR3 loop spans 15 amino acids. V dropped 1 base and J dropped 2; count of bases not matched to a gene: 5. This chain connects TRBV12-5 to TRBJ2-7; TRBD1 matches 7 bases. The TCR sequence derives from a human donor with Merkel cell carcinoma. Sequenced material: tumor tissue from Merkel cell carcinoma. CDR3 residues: CASGLAPTGPYEQYF. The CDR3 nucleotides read TGTGCTAGTGGTTTGGCCCCGACAGGGCCCTACGAGCAGTACTTC.